The entry below gives a single T cell receptor (beta chain) sequence along with its context. This sample is drawn from a study of blood T cell repertoires in COVID-19. For the study at large: The cDNA or gDNA used as material had been derived from T cells, B-cell-depleted T cells, or PBMCs.

The participants were between 18 and 89 years old and came from about two dozen US areas. Either two negative PCRs, clearance, or symptom resolution qualified Cohort 3 donors as recovered. CDR3 length: 16 amino acids. Germline V gene data show CDR1 as LGHDT and CDR2 as YNNKEL (reference sequence). The V segment lost 1 base and the J segment 1 base; nucleotides outside the gene matches: 3. Per the study methods: For nucleated cells, counts were estimated from reference gene primer amplification. Clones were sequenced by immunoSEQ multiplex PCR, and TCRdb holds only the in-frame ones, with some missing. V, J and clone size were drawn from that table, and D and trimming were deduced from the DNA. The top ten hold 1.7% of the sample, which has around 280,000 clones, around 86% seen once.

This TCR was sampled from a woman between 40 and 55 years old who had recovered from COVID-19. The V call is TRBV3-1 (or the pseudogene TRBV3-2), the J call TRBJ2-2, with 7 bases lining up with TRBD2. The sequencing input was PBMCs or T cells enriched from blood (not recorded which). This CDR3 reads CASSQGLAENTGELFF. CDR3 sequence (DNA): TGTGCCAGCAGCCAAGGACTAGCAGAGAACACCGGGGAGCTGTTTTTT.